The TCR beta chain described here comes from a study of blood T cell repertoires in COVID-19. This CDR3 contains 13 residues. The V gene's germline CDR1 is LGHNA and CDR2 YSLEER. Trimming cost V 3 bases and J 5 bases, with 9 bases left between them. The repertoire was sequenced with immunoSEQ multiplex PCR; TCRdb's copy has only in-frame clones and lacks some. The sample has over 100,000 clones, about four fifths seen once; the top ten hold 8.5% to 12%. The V call is TRBV4-3, the J call TRBJ2-3; D call uncertain. The receptor was isolated from a human donor in a cohort sampled during active COVID-19. Sequencing was performed on peripheral blood. The DNA for the CDR3 is TGCGCCAGCAGCCACGACACTCTAGATACGCAGTATTTT. Translating it yields CASSHDTLDTQYF.